The clone carrying this TCR beta chain was detected once. Its antigen is not identified. This sample was taken from a study of identifying expanded T cells in peripheral blood. Healthy donors had no documented immune events, such as infections, while sampled. Sequenced by immunoSEQ multiplex PCR; TCRdb stores in-frame clones only, minus some. The sample gives some 99,000 clones, about nine tenths of which show up once; around 8.2% is in the top ten. Broader study findings: Technical replicates showed around 1.2 changed clones; two weeks roughly 18; four weeks 19. Clone count variance between roughly 2-week samples rose with total template count.

The receptor was isolated from a person aged 18 to 75 in good health. Source material: blood.

CDR3 DNA: TGTGCCAGCAGTTACTCCGGGGACAGGGTTCGTGAAAAACTGTTTTTT. This encodes CASSYSGDRVREKLFF. This rearrangement joins TRBV6-5 to TRBJ1-4; 9 nucleotides align to TRBD1. CDR1 is MNHEY and CDR2 is SVGAGI in the germline V gene. V lost 0 bases, J lost 7 bases, and 6 bases stayed unmatched. The CDR3 runs to 16 residues.